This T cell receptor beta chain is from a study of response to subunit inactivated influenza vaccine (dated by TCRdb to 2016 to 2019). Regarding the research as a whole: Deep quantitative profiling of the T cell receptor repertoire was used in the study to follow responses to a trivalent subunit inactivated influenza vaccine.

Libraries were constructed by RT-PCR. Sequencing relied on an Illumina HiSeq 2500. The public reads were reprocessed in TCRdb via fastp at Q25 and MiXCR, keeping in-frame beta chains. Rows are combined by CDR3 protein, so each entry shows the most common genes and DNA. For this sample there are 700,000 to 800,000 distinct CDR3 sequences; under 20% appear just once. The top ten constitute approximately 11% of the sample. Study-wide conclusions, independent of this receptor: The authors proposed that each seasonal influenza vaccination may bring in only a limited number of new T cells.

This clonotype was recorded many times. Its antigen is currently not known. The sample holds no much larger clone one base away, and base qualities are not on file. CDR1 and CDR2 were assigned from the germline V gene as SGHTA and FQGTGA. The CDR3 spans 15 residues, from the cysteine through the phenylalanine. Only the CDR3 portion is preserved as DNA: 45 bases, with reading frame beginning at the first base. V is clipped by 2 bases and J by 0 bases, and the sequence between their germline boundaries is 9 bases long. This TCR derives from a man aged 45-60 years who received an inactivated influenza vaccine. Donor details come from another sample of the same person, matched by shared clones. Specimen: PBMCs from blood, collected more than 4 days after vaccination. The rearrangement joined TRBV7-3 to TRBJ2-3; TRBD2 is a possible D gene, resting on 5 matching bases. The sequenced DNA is TGTGCCAGCAGCTTAGACGGCGGGAGCACAGATACGCAGTATTTT. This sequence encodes CASSLDGGSTDTQYF.